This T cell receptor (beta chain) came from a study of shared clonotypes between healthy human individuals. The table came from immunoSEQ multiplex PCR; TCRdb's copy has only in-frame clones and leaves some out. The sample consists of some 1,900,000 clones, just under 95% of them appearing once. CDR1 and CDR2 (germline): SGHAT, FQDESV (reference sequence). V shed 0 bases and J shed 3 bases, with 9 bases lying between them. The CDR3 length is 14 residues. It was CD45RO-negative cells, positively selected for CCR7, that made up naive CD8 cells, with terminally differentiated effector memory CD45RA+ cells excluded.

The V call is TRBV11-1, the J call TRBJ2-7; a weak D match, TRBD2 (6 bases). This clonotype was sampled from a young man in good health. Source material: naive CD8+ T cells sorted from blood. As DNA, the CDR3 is TGTGCCAGCAGCTTAGCGCTGGGGGGCTACGAGCAGTACTTC. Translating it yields CASSLALGGYEQYF.